One and the same sample provided the 2 T cell receptor beta chains below, sequenced in a study of shared clonotypes between healthy human individuals. Generated by immunoSEQ multiplex PCR, the TCRdb table keeps only in-frame clones and is missing some. Of 2 million to 2.5 million clones listed, 80% to 95% are singletons. The sample taken for sequencing was naive CD4+ T cells from PBMCs. The subset was: CD45RA+ positively selected. All receptors derive from a man aged 18 to 30 in good health. Some clones in this sample may be carry-over from other donors' samples.

This chain uses TRBV5-1 with TRBJ1-2; 7 nucleotides align to TRBD1. The V and J ends lost 2 bases and 2 bases, in that order; junction bases with no gene match: 3. Germline lookup yields CDR1 SGHRS and CDR2 YFSETQ. CDR3 length equals 14 residues. CDR3 bases: TGCGCCAGCAGCTTTGACAGGGCAAACTATGGCTACACCTTC. It codes for CASSFDRANYGYTF.

The chain is built from TRBV27 and TRBJ2-7, with D perhaps TRBD2 (6 bases). V was clipped by 5 bases and J by 4 bases, with 27 bases between them. CDR1 and CDR2 (germline): MNHEY, SMNVEV (reference sequence). This CDR3 is 18 amino acids long. Here the CDR3 reads CASSMTTAPGTRLYEQYF. Here the CDR3 DNA reads TGTGCCAGCAGTATGACAACAGCTCCCGGGACTCGACTTTACGAGCAGTACTTC.